This T cell receptor beta chain was retrieved from a study of molecular identifiers for immune sequencing clone quantification. Study outcomes and limitations: Clones above 20 RNA copies contained over 99% of effector molecules and under 1% of naive molecules.

To note about this clonotype: No antigen is known for it. One end of the junction is discordant with germline, which a read error may explain.

The CDR3 totals 13 residues. When naive CD8 T cells were sorted, they were gated as CD8+CD4-CCR7+CD45RA+. With listed TCR primers and previously described methods, bulk TCR libraries were prepared. TCRdb fed the PCR reads into MiXCR, producing one record per CDR3 protein. The sample has 460,000 or so distinct CDR3 sequences; approximately 25% are singletons. The specimen was naive CD8+ T cells from blood, with Jurkat cell RNA spiked in. The subset denotes: FACS-sorted CD8+CD4-CCR7+CD45RA+ naive T cells. The source of this sequence is a human donor in good health. Some libraries in this study had Jurkat cell RNA spiked in. The gene calls are TRBV12-3 or TRBV12-4 and TRBJ1-1, with no clear D. The CDR3 nucleotides read TGTGCCAACAGTCCAGGACTTAGGACTGAAGCTTTCTTT. The encoded protein is CANSPGLRTEAFF.